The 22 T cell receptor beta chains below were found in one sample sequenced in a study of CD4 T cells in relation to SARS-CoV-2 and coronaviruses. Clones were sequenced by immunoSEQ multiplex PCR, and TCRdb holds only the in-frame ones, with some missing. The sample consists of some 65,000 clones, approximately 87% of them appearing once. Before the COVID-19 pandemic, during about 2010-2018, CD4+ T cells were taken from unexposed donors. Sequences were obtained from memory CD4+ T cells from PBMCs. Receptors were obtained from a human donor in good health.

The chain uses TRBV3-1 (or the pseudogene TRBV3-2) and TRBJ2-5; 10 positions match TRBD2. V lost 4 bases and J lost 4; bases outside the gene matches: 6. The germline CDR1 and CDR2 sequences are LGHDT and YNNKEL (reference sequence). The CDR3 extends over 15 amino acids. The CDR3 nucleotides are TGTGCCAGCAGCCCCCACGCTAGCGGGGGAGAGACCCAGTACTTC. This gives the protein CASSPHASGGETQYF.

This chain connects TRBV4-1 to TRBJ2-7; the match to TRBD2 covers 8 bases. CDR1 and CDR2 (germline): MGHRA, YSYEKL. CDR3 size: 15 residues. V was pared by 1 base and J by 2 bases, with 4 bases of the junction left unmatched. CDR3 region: CASSQGPAGAYEQYF. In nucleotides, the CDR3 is TGCGCCAGCAGCCAAGGTCCAGCGGGAGCCTACGAGCAGTACTTC.

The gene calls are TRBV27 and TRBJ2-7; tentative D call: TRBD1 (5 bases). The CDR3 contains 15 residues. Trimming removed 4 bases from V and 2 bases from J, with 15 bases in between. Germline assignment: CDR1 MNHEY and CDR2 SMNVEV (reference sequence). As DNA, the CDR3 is TGTGCCAGCAGTTCCCCCCGGACAATAACCTACGAGCAGTACTTC. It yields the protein CASSSPRTITYEQYF.

Here the CDR3 reads CASSVVQGGEQYF. The CDR3 DNA follows: TGTGCCAGCAGCGTGGTTCAGGGAGGCGAGCAGTACTTC. V usage is TRBV5-6 and J usage is TRBJ2-7; possibly TRBD2 for D (6 bases). Germline values: CDR1 SGHDT, CDR2 YYEEEE. CDR3 length: 13 residues. V shed 4 bases and J shed 6 bases, with 14 bases lying between them.

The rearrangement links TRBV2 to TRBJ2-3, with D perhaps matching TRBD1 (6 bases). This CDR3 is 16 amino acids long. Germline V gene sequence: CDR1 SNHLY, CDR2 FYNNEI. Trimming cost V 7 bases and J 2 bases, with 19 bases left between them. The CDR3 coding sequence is TGTGCCAGCAATCCCCAGGGGTCAGGTGCCACAGATACGCAGTATTTT. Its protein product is CASNPQGSGATDTQYF.

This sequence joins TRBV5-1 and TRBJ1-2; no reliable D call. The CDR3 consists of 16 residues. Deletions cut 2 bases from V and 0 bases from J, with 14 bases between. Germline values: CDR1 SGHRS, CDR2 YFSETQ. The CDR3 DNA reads TGCGCCAGCAGCTTCGCCCGGGAGATAGCTAACTATGGCTACACCTTC. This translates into CASSFAREIANYGYTF. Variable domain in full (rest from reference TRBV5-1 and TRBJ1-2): KAGVTQTPRYLIKTRGQQVTLSCSPISGHRSVSWYQQTPGQGLQFLFEYFSETQRNKGNFPGRFSGRQFSNSRSEMNVSTLELGDSALYLCASSFAREIANYGYTFGSGTRLTVV.

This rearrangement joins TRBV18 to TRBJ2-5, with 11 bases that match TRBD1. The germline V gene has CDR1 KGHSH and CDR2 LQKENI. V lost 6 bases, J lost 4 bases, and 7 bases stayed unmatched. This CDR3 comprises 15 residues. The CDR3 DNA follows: TGTGCCAGCTCCCCCGGGACAGGGGGATTAGAGACCCAGTACTTC. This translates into CASSPGTGGLETQYF.

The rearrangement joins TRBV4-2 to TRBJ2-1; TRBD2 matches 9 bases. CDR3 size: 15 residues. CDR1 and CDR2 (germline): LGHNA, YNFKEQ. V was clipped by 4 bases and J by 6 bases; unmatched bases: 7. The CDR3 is CASSRLAGAGNEQFF. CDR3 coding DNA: TGTGCCAGCAGCCGGTTAGCGGGAGCGGGCAATGAGCAGTTCTTC.

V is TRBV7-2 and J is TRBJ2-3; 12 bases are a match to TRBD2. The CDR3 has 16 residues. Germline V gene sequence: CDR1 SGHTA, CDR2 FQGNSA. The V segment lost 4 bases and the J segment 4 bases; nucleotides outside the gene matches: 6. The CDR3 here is CASSSRLAGDPDTQYF. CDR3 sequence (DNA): TGTGCCAGCAGCTCTCGACTAGCGGGAGACCCAGATACGCAGTATTTT. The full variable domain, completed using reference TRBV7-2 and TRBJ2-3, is GAGVSQSPSNKVTEKGKDVELRCDPISGHTALYWYRQSLGQGLEFLIYFQGNSAPDKSGLPSDRFSAERTGGSVSTLTIQRTQQEDSAVYLCASSSRLAGDPDTQYFGPGTRLTVL.

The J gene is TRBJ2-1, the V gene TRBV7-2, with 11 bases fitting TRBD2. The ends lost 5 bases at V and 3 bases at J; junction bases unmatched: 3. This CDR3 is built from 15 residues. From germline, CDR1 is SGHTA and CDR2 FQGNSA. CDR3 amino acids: CASSLGTSGYNEQFF. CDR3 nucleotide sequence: TGTGCCAGCAGCCTTGGGACTAGCGGCTACAATGAGCAGTTCTTC.

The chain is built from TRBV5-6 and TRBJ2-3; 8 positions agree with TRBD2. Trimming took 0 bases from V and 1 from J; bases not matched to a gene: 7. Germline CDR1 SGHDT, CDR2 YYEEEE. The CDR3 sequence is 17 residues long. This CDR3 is CASSLALAGGGTDTQYF. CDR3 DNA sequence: TGTGCCAGCAGCTTGGCCTTGGCGGGGGGCGGCACAGATACGCAGTATTTT. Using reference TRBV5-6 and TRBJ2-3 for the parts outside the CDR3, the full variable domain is DAGVTQSPTHLIKTRGQQVTLRCSPKSGHDTVSWYQQALGQGPQFIFQYYEEEERQRGNFPDRFSGHQFPNYSSELNVNALLLGDSALYLCASSLALAGGGTDTQYFGPGTRLTVL.

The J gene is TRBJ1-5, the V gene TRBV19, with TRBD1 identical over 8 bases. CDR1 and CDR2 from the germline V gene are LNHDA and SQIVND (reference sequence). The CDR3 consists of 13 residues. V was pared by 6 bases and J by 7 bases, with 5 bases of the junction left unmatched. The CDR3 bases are TGTGCCAGTAGACCCGACAGGGGACAGCCCCAGCATTTT. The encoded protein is CASRPDRGQPQHF.

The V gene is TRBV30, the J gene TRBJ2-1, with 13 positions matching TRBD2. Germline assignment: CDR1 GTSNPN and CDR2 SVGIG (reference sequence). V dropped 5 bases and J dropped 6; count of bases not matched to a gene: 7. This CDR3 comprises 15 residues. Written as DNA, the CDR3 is TGTGCCTGGGCGAGGACTAGCGGGAGTTTCAATGAGCAGTTCTTC. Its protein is CAWARTSGSFNEQFF.

The CDR3 nucleotides read TGTGCCAGCAGTTCCCGGGACGTTGGGCCCCAGCATTTT. This sequence encodes CASSSRDVGPQHF. V usage is TRBV6-2 or TRBV6-3 and J usage is TRBJ1-5, with D maybe TRBD1 (5 bases). Germline CDR1 MNHEY, CDR2 SVGEGT. With 4 bases removed from V and 9 bases from J, the gap between germline ends came to 13 bases. The CDR3 extends over 13 amino acids.

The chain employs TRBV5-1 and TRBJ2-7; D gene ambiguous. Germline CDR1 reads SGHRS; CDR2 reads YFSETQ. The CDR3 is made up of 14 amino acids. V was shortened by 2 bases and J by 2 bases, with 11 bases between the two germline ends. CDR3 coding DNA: TGCGCCAGCAGCTTTTCCGGCGGCGCCTACGAGCAGTACTTC. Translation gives CASSFSGGAYEQYF.

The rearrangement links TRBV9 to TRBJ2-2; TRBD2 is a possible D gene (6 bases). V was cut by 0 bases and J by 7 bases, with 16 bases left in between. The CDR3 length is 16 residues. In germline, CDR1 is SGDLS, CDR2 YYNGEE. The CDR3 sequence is CASSVAGVGAYGELFF. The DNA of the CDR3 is TGTGCCAGCAGCGTAGCGGGGGTTGGAGCTTACGGGGAGCTGTTTTTT.

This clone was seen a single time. The CDR3 region has the DNA TGTGCCAGCAGTTTCGCTCAGGCCTACGAGCAGTACTTC. Translation gives CASSFAQAYEQYF. The V gene is TRBV28, the J gene TRBJ2-7; D unclear. The V and J ends lost 3 bases and 2 bases respectively, with 8 bases between them. This CDR3 is 13 amino acids long. The germline V gene encodes CDR1 MDHEN and CDR2 SYDVKM.

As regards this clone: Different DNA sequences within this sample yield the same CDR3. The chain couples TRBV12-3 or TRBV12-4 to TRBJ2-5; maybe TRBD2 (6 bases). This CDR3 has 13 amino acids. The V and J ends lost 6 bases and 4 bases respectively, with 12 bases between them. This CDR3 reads CASSAPGRETQYF. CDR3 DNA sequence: TGTGCCAGCAGCGCCCCCGGGAGAGAGACCCAGTACTTC.

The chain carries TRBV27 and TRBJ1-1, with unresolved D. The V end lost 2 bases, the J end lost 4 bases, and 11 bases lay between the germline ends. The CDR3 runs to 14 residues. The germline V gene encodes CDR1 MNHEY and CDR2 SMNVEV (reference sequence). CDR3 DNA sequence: TGTGCCAGCAGTTTAACGGGTAAGGCCACTGAAGCTTTCTTT. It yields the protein CASSLTGKATEAFF.

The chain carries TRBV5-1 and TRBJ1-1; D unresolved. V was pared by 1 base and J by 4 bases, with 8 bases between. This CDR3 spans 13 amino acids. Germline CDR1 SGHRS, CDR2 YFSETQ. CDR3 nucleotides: TGCGCCAGCAGCTTGTCCGACGGCACTGAAGCTTTCTTT. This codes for CASSLSDGTEAFF.

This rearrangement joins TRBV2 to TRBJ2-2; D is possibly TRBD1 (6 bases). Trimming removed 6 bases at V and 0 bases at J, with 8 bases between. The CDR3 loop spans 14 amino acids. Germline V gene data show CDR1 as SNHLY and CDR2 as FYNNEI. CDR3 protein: CASREGANTGELFF. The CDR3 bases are TGTGCCAGCAGAGAGGGGGCGAACACCGGGGAGCTGTTTTTT.

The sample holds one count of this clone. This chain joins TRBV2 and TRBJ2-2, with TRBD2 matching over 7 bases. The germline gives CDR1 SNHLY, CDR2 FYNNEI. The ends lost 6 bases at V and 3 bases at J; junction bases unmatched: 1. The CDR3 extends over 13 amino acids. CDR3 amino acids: CASRLADTGELFF. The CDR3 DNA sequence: TGTGCCAGCAGGCTAGCGGACACCGGGGAGCTGTTTTTT.